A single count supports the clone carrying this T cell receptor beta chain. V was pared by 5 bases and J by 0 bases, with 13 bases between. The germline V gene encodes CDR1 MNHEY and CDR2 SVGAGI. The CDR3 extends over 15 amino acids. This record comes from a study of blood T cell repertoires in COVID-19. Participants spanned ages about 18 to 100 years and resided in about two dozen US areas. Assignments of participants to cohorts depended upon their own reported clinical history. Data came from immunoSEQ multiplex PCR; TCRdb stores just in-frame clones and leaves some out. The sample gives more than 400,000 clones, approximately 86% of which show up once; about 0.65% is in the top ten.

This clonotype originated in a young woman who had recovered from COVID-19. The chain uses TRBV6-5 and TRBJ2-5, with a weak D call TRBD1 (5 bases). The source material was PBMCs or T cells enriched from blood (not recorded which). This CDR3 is CASSPSRTYQETQYF. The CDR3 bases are TGTGCCAGCAGTCCTAGTCGGACATACCAAGAGACCCAGTACTTC.